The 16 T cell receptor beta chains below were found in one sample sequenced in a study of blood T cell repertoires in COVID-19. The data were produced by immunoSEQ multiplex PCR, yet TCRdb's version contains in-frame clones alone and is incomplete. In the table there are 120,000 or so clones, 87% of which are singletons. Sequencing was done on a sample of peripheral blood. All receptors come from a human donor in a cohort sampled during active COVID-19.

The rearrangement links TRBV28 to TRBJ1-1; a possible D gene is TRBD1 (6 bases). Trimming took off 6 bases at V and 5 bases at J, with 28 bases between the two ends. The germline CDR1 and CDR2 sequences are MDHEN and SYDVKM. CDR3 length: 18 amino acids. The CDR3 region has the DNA TGTGCCAGCAGCCAACCCCAGGGGATGTTGATAGAGGGGACTGAAGCTTTCTTT. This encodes CASSQPQGMLIEGTEAFF.

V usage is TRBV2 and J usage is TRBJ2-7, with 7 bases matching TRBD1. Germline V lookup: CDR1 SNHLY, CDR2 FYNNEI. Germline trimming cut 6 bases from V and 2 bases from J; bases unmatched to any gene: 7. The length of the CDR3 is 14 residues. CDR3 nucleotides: TGTGCCAGCAGCTCGGACAGGTTGGCCTACGAGCAGTACTTC. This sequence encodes CASSSDRLAYEQYF.

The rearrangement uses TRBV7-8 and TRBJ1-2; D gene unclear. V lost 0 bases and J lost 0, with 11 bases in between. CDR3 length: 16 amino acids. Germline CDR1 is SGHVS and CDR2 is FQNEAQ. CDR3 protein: CASSLAKGAANYGYTF. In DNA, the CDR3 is TGTGCCAGCAGCTTAGCTAAAGGAGCGGCTAACTATGGCTACACCTTC.

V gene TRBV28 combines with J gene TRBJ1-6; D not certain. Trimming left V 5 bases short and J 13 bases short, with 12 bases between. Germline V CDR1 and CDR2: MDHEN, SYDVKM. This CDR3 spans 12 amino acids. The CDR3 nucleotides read TGTGCCAGCAGTATCCTCCCCGGTCCCCTCCACTTT. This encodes CASSILPGPLHF. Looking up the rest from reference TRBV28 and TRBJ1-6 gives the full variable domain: DVKVTQSSRYLVKRTGEKVFLECVQDMDHENMFWYRQDPGLGLRLIYFSYDVKMKEKGDIPEGYSVSREKKERFSLILESASTNQTSMYLCASSILPGPLHFGNGTRLTVT.

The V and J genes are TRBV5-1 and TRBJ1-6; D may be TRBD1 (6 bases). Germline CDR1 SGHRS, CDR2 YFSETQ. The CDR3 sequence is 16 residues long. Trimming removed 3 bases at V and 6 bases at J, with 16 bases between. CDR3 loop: CASSSYAGGGNSPLHF. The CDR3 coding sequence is TGCGCCAGCAGCTCCTACGCGGGGGGCGGTAATTCACCCCTCCACTTT.

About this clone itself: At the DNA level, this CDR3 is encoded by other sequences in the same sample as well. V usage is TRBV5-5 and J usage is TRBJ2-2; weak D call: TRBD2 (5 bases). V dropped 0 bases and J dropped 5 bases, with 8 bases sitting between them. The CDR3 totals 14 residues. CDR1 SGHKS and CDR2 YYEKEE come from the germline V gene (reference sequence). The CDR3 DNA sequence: TGTGCCAGCAGCTTGGCCTGGGAGACCGGGGAGCTGTTTTTT. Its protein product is CASSLAWETGELFF.

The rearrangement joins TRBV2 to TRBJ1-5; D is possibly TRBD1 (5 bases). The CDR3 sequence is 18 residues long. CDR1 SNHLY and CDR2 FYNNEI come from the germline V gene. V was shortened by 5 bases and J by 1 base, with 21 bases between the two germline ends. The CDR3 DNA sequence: TGTGCCAGCAGTCAGAGCGGAGGGGATTTAAGAAGCAATCAGCCCCAGCATTTT. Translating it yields CASSQSGGDLRSNQPQHF.

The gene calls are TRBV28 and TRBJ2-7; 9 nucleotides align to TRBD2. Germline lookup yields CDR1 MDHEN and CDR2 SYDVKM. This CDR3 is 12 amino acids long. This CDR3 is CVVSGRIYEQYF. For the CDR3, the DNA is TGTGTCGTTAGCGGGAGAATCTACGAGCAGTACTTC.

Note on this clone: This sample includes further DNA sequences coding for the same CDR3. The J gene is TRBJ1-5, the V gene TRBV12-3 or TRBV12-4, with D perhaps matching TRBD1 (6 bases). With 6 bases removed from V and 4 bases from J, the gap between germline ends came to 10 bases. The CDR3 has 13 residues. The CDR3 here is CASRPQGNQPQHF. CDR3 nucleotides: TGTGCCAGCAGACCCCAGGGGAATCAGCCCCAGCATTTT.

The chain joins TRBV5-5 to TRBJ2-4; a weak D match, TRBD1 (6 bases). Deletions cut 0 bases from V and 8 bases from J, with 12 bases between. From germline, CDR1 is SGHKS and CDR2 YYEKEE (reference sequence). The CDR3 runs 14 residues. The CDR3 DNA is TGTGCCAGCAGCTTGGCTGGCAGGGGTGACATTCAGTACTTC. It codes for CASSLAGRGDIQYF.

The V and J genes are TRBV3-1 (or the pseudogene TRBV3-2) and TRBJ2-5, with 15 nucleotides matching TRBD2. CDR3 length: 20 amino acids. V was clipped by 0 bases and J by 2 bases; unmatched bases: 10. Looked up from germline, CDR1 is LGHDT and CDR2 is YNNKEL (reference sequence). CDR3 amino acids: CASSQDGPPGLAGGQETQYF. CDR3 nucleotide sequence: TGTGCCAGCAGCCAAGACGGACCACCGGGACTAGCGGGGGGTCAAGAGACCCAGTACTTC.

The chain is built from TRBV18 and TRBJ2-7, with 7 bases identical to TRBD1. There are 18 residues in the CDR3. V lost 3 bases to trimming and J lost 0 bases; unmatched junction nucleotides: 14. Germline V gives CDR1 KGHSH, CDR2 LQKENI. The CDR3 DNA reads TGTGCCAGCTCACCGACAGGGCCCCAAAGGTCGAGCTCCTACGAGCAGTACTTC. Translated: CASSPTGPQRSSSYEQYF.

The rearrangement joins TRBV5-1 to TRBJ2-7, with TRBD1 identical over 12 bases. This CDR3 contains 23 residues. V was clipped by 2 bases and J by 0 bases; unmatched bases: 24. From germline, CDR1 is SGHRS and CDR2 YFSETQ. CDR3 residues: CASSLPGQGALGLASTLSYEQYF. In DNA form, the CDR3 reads TGCGCCAGCAGCTTACCGGGACAGGGGGCGTTGGGACTAGCGTCAACCCTCTCCTACGAGCAGTACTTC.

The CDR3 loop is CASSGSGYSYNEQFF. CDR3 nucleotides: TGTGCCAGCAGCGGTAGCGGGTACTCCTACAATGAGCAGTTCTTC. This rearrangement joins TRBV7-6 to TRBJ2-1; the match to TRBD2 covers 7 bases. The CDR3 has 15 residues. Germline V CDR1 and CDR2: SGHVS, FNYEAQ. V gave up 5 bases and J gave up 0 bases; unmatched junction bases: 4. Supplemented by reference TRBV7-6 and TRBJ2-1, the full variable domain reads GAGVSQSPRYKVTKRGQDVALRCDPISGHVSLYWYRQALGQGPEFLTYFNYEAQQDKSGLPNDRFSAERPEGSISTLTIQRTEQRDSAMYRCASSGSGYSYNEQFFGPGTRLTVL.

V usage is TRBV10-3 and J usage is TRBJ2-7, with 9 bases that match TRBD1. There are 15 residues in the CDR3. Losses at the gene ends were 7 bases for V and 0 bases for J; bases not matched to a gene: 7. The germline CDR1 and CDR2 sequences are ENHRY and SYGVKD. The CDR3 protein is CAINPTGGSSYEQYF. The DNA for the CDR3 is TGTGCCATCAACCCGACAGGGGGAAGCTCCTACGAGCAGTACTTC.

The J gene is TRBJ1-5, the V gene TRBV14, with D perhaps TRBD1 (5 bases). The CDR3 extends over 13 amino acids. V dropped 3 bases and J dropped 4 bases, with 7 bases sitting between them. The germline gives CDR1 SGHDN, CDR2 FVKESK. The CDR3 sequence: CASSHDRNQPQHF. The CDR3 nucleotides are TGTGCCAGCAGCCACGACAGAAATCAGCCCCAGCATTTT.